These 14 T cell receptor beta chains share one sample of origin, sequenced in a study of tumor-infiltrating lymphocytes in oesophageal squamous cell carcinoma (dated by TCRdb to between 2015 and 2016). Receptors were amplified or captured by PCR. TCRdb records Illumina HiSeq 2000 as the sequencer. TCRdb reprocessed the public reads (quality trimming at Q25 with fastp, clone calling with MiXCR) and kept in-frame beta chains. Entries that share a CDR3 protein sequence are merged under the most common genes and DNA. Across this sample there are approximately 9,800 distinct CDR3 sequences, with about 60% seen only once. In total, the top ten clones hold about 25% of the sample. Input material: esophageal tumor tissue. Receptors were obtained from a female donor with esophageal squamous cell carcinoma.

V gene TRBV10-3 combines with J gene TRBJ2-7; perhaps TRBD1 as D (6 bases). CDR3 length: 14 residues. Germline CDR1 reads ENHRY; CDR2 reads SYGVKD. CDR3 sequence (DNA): TGTGCTACCCTTACTCCGGACAGAGCCTACGAGCAGTACTTC. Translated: CATLTPDRAYEQYF.

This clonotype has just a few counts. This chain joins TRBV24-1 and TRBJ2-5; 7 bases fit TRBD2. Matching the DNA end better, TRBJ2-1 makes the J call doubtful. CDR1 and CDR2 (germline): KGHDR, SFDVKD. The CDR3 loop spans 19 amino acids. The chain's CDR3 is CATSDLQSGGGRNYNEQFF. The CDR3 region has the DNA TGTGCCACCAGTGATTTGCAATCTGGTGGCGGGAGAAACTACAATGAGCAGTTCTTC.

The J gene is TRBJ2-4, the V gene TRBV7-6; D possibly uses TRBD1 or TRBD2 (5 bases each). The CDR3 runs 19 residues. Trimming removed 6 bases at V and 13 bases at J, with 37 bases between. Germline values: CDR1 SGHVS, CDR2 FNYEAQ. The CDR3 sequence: CASSQSDGLATVGQFEQYF. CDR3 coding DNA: TGTGCCAGCAGTCAAAGCGACGGACTGGCCACGGTAGGACAATTTGAGCAGTACTTC.

CDR3 nucleotides: TGTGCCAGCAGCTTAACCCGCACCTACGAGCAGTACTTC. Encoded protein: CASSLTRTYEQYF. This chain links TRBV7-3 with TRBJ2-5, with no clear D. The J call is in doubt because the DNA end fits TRBJ2-7 better. Germline-derived CDR1 and CDR2 are SGHTA and FQGTGA. The CDR3 has 13 residues.

The CDR3: CASSFMGSGTEAFF. For the CDR3, the DNA is TGTGCCAGCAGTTTCATGGGAAGTGGCACTGAAGCTTTCTTT. This chain uses TRBV12-3 or TRBV12-4 with TRBJ1-1, with no clear D. CDR3 size: 14 residues. V lost 3 bases, J lost 4 bases, and 12 bases lay in between.

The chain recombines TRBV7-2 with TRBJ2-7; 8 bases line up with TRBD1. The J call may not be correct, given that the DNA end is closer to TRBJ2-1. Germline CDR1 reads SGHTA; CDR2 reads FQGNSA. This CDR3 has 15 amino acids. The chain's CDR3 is CASSLGRQGLGEQFF. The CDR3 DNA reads TGTGCCAGCAGCTTAGGACGACAGGGGCTTGGTGAGCAGTTCTTC.

The CDR3 DNA follows: TGTGCCAGCAGCTCTAGGACAGGGCTAAATATTGGCTACACCTTC. This gives the protein CASSSRTGLNIGYTF. The chain carries TRBV11-2 and TRBJ1-2, with 8 bases matching TRBD1. J lost 7 bases, V lost 4 bases, and 11 bases had no gene match. Germline-derived CDR1 and CDR2 are SGHAT and FQNNGV. The CDR3 runs 15 residues.

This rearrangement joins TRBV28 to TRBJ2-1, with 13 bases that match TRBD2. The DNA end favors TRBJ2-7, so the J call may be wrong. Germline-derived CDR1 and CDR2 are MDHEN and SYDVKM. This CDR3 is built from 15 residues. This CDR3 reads CASSPGLAGDYEQYF. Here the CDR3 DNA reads TGTGCCAGCAGTCCTGGACTAGCGGGGGACTACGAGCAGTACTTC.

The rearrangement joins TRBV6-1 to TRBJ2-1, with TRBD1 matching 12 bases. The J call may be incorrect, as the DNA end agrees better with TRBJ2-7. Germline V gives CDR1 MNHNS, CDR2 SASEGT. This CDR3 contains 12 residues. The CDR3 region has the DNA TGTGCCATGGGACAGGGGGCTTACGAGCAGTACTTC. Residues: CAMGQGAYEQYF.

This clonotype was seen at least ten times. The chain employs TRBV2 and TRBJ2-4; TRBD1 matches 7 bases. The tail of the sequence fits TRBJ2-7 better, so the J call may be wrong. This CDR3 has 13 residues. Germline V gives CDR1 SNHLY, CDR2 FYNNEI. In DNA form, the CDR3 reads TGTGCCAGCAGTGAAGGGGGACAGTACGAGCAGTACTTC. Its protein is CASSEGGQYEQYF.

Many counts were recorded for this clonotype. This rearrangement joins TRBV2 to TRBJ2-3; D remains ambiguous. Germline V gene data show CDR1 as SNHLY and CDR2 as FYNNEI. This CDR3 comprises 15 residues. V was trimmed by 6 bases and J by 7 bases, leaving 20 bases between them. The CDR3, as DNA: TGTGCCAGCAGCCAACCGGGTCGATCGGTGAATACGCAGTATTTT. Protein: CASSQPGRSVNTQYF.

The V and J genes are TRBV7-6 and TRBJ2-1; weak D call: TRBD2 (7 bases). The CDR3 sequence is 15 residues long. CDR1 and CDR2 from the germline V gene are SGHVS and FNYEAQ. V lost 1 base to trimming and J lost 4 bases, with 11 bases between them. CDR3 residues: CASSLVGGPYNEQFF. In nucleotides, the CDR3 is TGTGCCAGCAGCTTAGTCGGGGGGCCTTACAATGAGCAGTTCTTC.

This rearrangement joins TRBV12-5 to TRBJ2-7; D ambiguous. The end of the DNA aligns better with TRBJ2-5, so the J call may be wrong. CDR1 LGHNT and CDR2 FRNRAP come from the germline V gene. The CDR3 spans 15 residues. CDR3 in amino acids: CASGLPTEPGETQYF. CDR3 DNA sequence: TGTGCTAGTGGTTTGCCCACAGAGCCTGGGGAGACCCAGTACTTC.

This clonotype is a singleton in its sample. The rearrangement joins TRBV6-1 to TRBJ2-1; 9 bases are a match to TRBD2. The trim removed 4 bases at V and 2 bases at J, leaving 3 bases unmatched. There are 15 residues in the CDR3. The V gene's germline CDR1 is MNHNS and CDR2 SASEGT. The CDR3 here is CASSAASGAYNEQFF. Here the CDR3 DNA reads TGTGCCAGCAGTGCCGCTAGCGGGGCCTACAATGAGCAGTTCTTC.